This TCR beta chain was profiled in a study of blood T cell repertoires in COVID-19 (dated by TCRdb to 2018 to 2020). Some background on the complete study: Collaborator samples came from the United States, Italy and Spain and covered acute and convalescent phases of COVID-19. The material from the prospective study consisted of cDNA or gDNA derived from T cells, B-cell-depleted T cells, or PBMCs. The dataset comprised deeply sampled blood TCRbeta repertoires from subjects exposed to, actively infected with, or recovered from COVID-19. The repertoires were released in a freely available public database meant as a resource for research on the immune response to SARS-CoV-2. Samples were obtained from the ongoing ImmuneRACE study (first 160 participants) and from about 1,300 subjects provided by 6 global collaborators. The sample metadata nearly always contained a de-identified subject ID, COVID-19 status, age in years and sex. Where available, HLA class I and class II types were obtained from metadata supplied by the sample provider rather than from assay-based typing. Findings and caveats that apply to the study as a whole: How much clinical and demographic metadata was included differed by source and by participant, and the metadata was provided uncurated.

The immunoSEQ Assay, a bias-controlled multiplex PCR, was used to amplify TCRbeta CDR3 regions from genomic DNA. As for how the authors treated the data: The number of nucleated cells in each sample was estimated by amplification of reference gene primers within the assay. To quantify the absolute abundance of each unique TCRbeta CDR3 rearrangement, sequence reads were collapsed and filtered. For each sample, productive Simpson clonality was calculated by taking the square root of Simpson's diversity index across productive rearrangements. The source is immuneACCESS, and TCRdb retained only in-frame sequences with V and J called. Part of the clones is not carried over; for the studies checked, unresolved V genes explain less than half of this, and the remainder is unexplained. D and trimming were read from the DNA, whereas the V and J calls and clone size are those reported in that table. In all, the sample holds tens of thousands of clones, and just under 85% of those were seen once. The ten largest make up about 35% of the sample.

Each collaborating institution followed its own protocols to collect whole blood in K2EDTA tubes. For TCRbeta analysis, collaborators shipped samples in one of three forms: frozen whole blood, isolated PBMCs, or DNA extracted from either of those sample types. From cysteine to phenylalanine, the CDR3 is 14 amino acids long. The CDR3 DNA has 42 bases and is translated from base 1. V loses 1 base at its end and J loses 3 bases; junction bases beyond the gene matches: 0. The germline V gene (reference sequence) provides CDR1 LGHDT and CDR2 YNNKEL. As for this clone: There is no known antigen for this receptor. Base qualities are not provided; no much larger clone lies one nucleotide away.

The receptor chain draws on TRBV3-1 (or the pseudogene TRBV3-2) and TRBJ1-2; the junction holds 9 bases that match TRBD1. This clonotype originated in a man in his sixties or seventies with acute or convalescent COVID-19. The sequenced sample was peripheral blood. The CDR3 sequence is CASSQGTGDYGYTF. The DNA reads TGTGCCAGCAGCCAAGGGACAGGGGACTATGGCTACACCTTC.